The clone carrying this TCR beta chain was detected only a few times. Its antigen is as yet unknown. Expressed TCRB transcripts were sequenced because the isolated RNA had all been reverse transcribed beforehand. Sequencing was performed with immunoSEQ multiplex PCR; in TCRdb, only in-frame clones are kept and a portion is missing. The sample gives 150,000 to 190,000 clones, approximately 10% of which show up once; under 0.55% is in the top ten. The source of the sample is a study of beta chain features in type 1 diabetes. Notes on the study in general: TCRB rearrangement may or may not be influenced by HLA type; here this remained unresolved. Type 1 diabetes patients showed a moderate but significant shortening of TCRB CDR3s in all four CD4+ subsets. The naive, central memory and Treg TCRB repertoires showed an apparent similarity that was greater among patients than among healthy donors.

One heparinised blood draw averaging approximately 120 mL was given by each donor. Based on CD45RO/CCR7/CD25/CD127/CD95/CD27, CD4+ regulatory, stem cell-like memory, naive and central memory cells were sorted. Trimming took off 5 bases at V and 6 bases at J, with 11 bases between the two ends. This CDR3 spans 13 amino acids. Germline V gives CDR1 LNHDA, CDR2 SQIVND (reference sequence). The V and J genes are TRBV19 and TRBJ1-5, with D perhaps matching TRBD1 (6 bases). Sequencing input: central memory CD4+ T cells from blood. This TCR came from a man younger than 45 with type 1 diabetes. The CDR3 nucleotides read TGTGCCAGTAGTCAACAGGGCCGTCAGCCCCAGCATTTT. Amino acid sequence: CASSQQGRQPQHF.